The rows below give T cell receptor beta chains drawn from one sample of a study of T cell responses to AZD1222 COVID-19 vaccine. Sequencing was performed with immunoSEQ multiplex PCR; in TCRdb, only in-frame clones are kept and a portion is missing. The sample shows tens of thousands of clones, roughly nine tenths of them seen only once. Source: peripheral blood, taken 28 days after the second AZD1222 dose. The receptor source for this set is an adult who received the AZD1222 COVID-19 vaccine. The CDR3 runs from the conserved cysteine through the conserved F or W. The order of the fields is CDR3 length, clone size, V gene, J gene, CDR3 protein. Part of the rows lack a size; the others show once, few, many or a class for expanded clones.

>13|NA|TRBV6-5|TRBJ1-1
CASSRTDLTRAFF
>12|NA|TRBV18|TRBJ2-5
CASSSLQETQYF
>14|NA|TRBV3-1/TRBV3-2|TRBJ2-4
CASSQVGRAGIQYF
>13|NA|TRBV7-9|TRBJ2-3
CASRQGPTDTQYF
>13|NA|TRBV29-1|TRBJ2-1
CSVRQTSYNEQFF
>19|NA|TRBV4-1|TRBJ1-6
CASSQDTPYRGGINSPLHF
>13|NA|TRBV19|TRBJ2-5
CASSFGLAETQYF
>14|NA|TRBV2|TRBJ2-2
CASNRAELTGELFF
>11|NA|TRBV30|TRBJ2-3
CAWSGTDTQYF
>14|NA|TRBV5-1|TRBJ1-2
CASSLGQDIYGYTF
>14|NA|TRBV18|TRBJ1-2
CASSPEGGAYGYTF
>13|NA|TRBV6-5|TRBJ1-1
CASSYSAGTEAFF
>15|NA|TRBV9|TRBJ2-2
CASSEARRGDGELFF
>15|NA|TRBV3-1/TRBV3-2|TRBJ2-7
CASSQTSGGTYEQYF
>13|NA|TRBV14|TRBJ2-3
CASNANRGDTQYF
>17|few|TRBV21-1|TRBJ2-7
CASSKALCQGHSYEQYF
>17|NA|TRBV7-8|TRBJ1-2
CASSLHDQLQGSSGYTF
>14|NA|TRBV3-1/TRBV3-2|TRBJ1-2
CASSLAPGGYGYTF
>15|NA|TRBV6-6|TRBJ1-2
CASSYRQGGLYGYTF
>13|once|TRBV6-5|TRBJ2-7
CASRPRGSYEQYF
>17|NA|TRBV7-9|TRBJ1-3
CASTWTGQGASGNTIYF
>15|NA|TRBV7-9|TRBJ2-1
CASSFRAASYNEQFF
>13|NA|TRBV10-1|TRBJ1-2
CASSELTNYGYTF
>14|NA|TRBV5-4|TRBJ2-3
CASSLDGGADTQYF
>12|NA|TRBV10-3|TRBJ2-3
CATRGSGLAEYF
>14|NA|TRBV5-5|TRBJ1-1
CASSGTGSNTEAFF
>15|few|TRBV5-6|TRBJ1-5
CASSLGTGGGQPQHF
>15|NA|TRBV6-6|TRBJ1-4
CASRRGGTTNEKLFF
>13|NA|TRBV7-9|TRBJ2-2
CASSIMGLGELFF
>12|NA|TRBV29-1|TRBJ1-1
CSVGGGDTEAFF
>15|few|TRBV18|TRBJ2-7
CASSPSMRDSPEQYF
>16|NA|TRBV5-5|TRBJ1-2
CASSQIGTGGAYGYTF
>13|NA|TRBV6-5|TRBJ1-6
CASSSGTVSPLHF
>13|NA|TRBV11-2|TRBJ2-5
CASSTGTEETQYF
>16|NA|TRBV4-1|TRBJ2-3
CASSHAGGDLTDTQYF
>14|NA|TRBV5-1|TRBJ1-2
CASSLGGALDGYTF
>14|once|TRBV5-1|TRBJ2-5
CASSTGRDQETQYF
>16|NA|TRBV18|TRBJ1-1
CASSPWEGGMNTEAFF
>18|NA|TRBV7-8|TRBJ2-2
CASSPTTSGGATAGELFF
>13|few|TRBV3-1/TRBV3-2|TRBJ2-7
CASSHRVPYEQYF
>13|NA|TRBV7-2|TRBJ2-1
CASSPLPYNEQFF
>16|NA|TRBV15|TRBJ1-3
CATSRFKGPGGNTIYF
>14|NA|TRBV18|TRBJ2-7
CASSPPYSTYEQYF
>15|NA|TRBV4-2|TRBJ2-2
CASSQAGQNTGELFF
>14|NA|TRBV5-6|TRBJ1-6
CASSFGHFNSPLHF
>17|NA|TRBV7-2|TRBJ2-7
CASSSDSGLAGSYEQYF
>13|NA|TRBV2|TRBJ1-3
CASKEFSGNTIYF
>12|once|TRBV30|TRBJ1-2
CAWSVGRAGYTF